The table lists the clone carrying this TCR beta chain with a count of one. Its antigen is not identified. This CDR3 is built from 14 residues. In germline, CDR1 is MNHEY, CDR2 SMNVEV (reference sequence). With 2 bases clipped from V and 3 bases from J, the junction kept 0 bases outside the gene matches. All the patients suffered relapse after autologous stem cell transplantation, and brentuximab vedotin exposure differed. PBMCs, once thawed, yielded CD8+ T cells isolated by magnetic negative selection. This record belongs to a study of PD-1 blockade in classical Hodgkin lymphoma. Study observations and caveats: Possible causes of repertoire differences, disease activity or prior therapy, remain undefined. There was a significant rise in CD4+ TCR diversity by C4D1, with no such rise for CD8+.

Assay used: immunoSEQ multiplex PCR; TCRdb lists only in-frame clones, some missing. This sample has around 6,000 clones, with around 57% found just once. The rearrangement uses TRBV27 and TRBJ2-7, with TRBD2 identical over 11 bases. Sequenced here: CD8+ T cells from blood, sampled at baseline. This TCR came from a human donor with classical Hodgkin lymphoma. This CDR3 is CASSLTSGGYEQYF. The CDR3, as DNA: TGTGCCAGCAGTTTAACTAGCGGGGGCTACGAGCAGTACTTC.